This TCR beta chain was captured in a study of blood T cells in healthy people across ages. Whole-study results and caveats: Older individuals had lower TCR beta diversity per million T cells (the decline was roughly linear).

With a J-beta primer mix and a sample-barcoded 5' primer, a second PCR ran about 7 to 12 cycles. Using its own MiXCR run on the 5' RACE reads, TCRdb lists one record per CDR3 protein. This table has 650,000 to 800,000 distinct CDR3 sequences, under 45% appearing once. V gave up 4 bases and J gave up 0 bases, with 13 bases separating them. The germline gives CDR1 SGHDN, CDR2 FVKESK. This CDR3 is 15 amino acids long. Turning to this clonotype: Antigen specificity is unknown.

V usage is TRBV14 and J usage is TRBJ2-7; D assignment may be TRBD1 or TRBD2 (5 bases each). Material: blood. This clonotype was sampled from a man in his 60s in good health. The CDR3, as DNA: TGTGCCAGCAGCCGTGGGACGTCGAGCTCCTACGAGCAGTACTTC. Its translation is CASSRGTSSSYEQYF.